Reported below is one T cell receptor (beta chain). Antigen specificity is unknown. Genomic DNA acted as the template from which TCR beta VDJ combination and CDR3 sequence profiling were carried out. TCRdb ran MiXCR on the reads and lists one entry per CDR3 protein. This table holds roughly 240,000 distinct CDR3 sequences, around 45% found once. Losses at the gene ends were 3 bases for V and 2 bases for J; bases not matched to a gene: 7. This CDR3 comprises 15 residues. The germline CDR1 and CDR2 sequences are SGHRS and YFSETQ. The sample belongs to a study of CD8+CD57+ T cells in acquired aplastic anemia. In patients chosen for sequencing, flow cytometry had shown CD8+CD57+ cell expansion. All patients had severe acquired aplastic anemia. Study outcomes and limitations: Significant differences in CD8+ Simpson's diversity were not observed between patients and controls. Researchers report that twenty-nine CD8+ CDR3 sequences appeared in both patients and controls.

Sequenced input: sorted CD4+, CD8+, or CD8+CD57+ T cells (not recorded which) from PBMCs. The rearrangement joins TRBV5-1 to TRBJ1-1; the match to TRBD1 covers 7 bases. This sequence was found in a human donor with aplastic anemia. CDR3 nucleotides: TGCGCCAGCAGCTCGCAGACAGGGACCAACACTGAAGCTTTCTTT. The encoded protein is CASSSQTGTNTEAFF.